The rows below give T cell receptor beta chains drawn from one sample of a study of cytomegalovirus exposure and HLA in healthy donors. Using immunoSEQ multiplex PCR, the repertoire was profiled, and TCRdb retains in-frame clones only, with some absent. The table shows 100,000 or so clones, with 63% occurring only once. Input material: PBMCs. Every receptor here comes from a woman aged 30 to 39 in good health and CMV-seronegative. The CDR3 runs from the conserved cysteine through the conserved F or W. The order of the fields is J gene, D gene, clone size, V gene, CDR3 DNA, CDR3 protein. D genes are given only for firm matches. Clone size is stated in some rows and not others, as once, few, many or a class when expanded.

TRBJ1-2 TRBD1 few TRBV18 TGTGCCAGCTCACCGGGGACAGGGGGCGCTTATGGCTACACCTTC CASSPGTGGAYGYTF
TRBJ1-5 TRBD1 . TRBV27 TGTGCCAGCAGTTTAGCGGGACAGGGGGAACAGCCCCAGCATTTT CASSLAGQGEQPQHF
TRBJ1-6 . once TRBV19 TGTGCCAGTATGGGCGGACACGATAATTCACCCCTCCACTTT CASMGGHDNSPLHF
TRBJ1-5 . . TRBV15 TGTGCCACCAGCAGAGAGGAAGGGGCGCATCAGCCCCAGCATTTT CATSREEGAHQPQHF
TRBJ2-7 . . TRBV18 TGTGCCAGCTCAGAACGACAGAGCTACGAGCAGTACTTC CASSERQSYEQYF
TRBJ2-5 TRBD2 few TRBV4-1 TGCGCCAGCAGCCAAGGAGCTAGCGGGGGGGCGACCCGAGAGACCCAGTACTTC CASSQGASGGATRETQYF
TRBJ1-5 . . TRBV9 TGTGCCAGCAGCGCCGCGGGGTCCCAGCATTTT CASSAAGSQHF
TRBJ2-1 . . TRBV7-9 TGTGCCAGCAGCTTATCTATCTCCTACAATGAGCAGTTCTTC CASSLSISYNEQFF
TRBJ1-1 . . TRBV6-1 TGTGCCAGCTCCCGCGGGGGGAGCACTGAAGCTTTCTTT CASSRGGSTEAFF
TRBJ1-2 . . TRBV6-5 TGTGCCAGCAGTTACGGTTTTTTAGGGAGGGTCTATGGCTACACCTTC CASSYGFLGRVYGYTF
TRBJ1-4 . few TRBV18 TGTGCCAGCTCACCACGAGGTGAAAAACTGTTTTTT CASSPRGEKLFF
TRBJ2-3 . . TRBV11-2 TGTGCCAGCAGCTGGGCGTACACAGATACGCAGTATTTT CASSWAYTDTQYF
TRBJ1-6 . . TRBV12-5 TGTGCTAGTGGTTTAGCCTTGGGCGGGGGGAGCTCCTATAATTCACCCCTCCACTTT CASGLALGGGSSYNSPLHF
TRBJ1-3 . . TRBV7-2 TGTGCCAGCAGCTTGGGACTGTCTGGAAACACCATATATTTT CASSLGLSGNTIYF
TRBJ2-7 TRBD1 . TRBV10-3 TGTGCCATCGGGCAGGGGGCCCCGGGTGAGCAGTACTTC CAIGQGAPGEQYF
TRBJ2-1 . . TRBV30 TGTGCCTGGAGACCGGCGGCGGGGCAGTTCTTC CAWRPAAGQFF
TRBJ1-1 . few TRBV5-1 TGCGCCAGCAGCTTAACACCGAACACTGAAGCTTTCTTT CASSLTPNTEAFF
TRBJ2-7 TRBD1 . TRBV18 TGTGCCAGCTCACAAGCGACAGGGGGCATGTACGAGCAGTACTTC CASSQATGGMYEQYF
TRBJ2-2 . . TRBV28 TGTGCCAGCAGTGAAGCCGCCGGGGCCGGGGAGCTGTTTTTT CASSEAAGAGELFF
TRBJ2-7 TRBD1 . TRBV18 TGTGCCAGCTCACCTGGGAAGTCCGGGACAGGCCCCTACGAGCAGTACTTC CASSPGKSGTGPYEQYF
TRBJ2-7 . few TRBV27 TGTGCCAGCAGTTTATCCGCGGGGCCCTACGAGCAGTACTTC CASSLSAGPYEQYF
TRBJ1-2 TRBD1 . TRBV10-2 TGCGCCAGCAGTGGAATGGACAGGGTCTATGGCTACACCTTC CASSGMDRVYGYTF
TRBJ2-2 TRBD1 few TRBV4-3 TGCGCCAGCAGCCAAGAACAGACAGGGGATACCACCGGGGAGCTGTTTTTT CASSQEQTGDTTGELFF
TRBJ2-7 TRBD2 few TRBV28 TGTGCCAGCAGGACTAGCGGGAGTAGCGGAGCCTACGAGCAGTACTTC CASRTSGSSGAYEQYF
TRBJ2-7 TRBD2 . TRBV19 TGTGCCAGTAGTATCAGAGTAGCGGGGACCTACGAGCAGTACTTC CASSIRVAGTYEQYF
TRBJ1-4 TRBD1 . TRBV11-2 TGTGCCAGCAGCTTTTTCAGGGGGGCCGAAAAACTGTTTTTT CASSFFRGAEKLFF
TRBJ2-7 . . TRBV28 TGTGCCAGCACCCGTTCTCCGGGCTCCTACGAGCAGTACTTC CASTRSPGSYEQYF
TRBJ2-1 TRBD2 . TRBV5-1 TGCGCCAGCAGCTTGGGAGGGCTAGCGGGGGGGCGCTCCTACAATGAGCAGTTCTTC CASSLGGLAGGRSYNEQFF
TRBJ2-1 TRBD2 . TRBV5-1 TGCGCCAGCAGCTTGGCGTCTAGCGGGGGTAAGAATGAGCAGTTCTTC CASSLASSGGKNEQFF
TRBJ2-3 TRBD1 . TRBV11-1 TGTGCCAGCAGCCCACGGGACAGTTGGGAAGATACGCAGTATTTT CASSPRDSWEDTQYF
TRBJ2-3 . . TRBV27 TGTGCCAGCAGTTCGGTCGATAAATCAGATACGCAGTATTTT CASSSVDKSDTQYF
TRBJ2-2 TRBD2 . TRBV28 TGTGCCAGTCGGCCTTACCGGGAGGGTTCCGGGGAGCTGTTTTTT CASRPYREGSGELFF
TRBJ2-3 . . TRBV2 TGTGCCAGCAGTCTAGCTTGGAGCACAGATACGCAGTATTTT CASSLAWSTDTQYF
TRBJ2-7 TRBD1 few TRBV29-1 TGCAGCGCCATGGGACAGACCTACGAGCAGTACTTC CSAMGQTYEQYF
TRBJ2-1 TRBD2 few TRBV30 TGTGCCTGGGGTAGGGAGCGGGAGAGTCGGTTCTTCTTC CAWGRERESRFFF
TRBJ2-4 . . TRBV4-2 TGTGCCAGCAGCCAAGAAGAGGACTTAGCCAAAAACATTCAGTACTTC CASSQEEDLAKNIQYF